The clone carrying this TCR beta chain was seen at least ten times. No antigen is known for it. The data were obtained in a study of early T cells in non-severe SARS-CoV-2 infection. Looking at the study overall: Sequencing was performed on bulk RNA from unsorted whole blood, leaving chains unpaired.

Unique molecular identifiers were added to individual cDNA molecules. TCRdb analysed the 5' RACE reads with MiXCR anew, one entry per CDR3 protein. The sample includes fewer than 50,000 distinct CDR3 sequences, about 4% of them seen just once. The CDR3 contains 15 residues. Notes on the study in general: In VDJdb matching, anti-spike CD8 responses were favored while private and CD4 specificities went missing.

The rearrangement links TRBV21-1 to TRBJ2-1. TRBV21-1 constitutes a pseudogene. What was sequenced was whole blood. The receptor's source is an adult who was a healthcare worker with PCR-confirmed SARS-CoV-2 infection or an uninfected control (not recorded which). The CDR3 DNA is TGTGCCAGCAGCAAAGGGGTAATCTCCTACAATGAGCAGTTCTTC. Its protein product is CASSKGVISYNEQFF.